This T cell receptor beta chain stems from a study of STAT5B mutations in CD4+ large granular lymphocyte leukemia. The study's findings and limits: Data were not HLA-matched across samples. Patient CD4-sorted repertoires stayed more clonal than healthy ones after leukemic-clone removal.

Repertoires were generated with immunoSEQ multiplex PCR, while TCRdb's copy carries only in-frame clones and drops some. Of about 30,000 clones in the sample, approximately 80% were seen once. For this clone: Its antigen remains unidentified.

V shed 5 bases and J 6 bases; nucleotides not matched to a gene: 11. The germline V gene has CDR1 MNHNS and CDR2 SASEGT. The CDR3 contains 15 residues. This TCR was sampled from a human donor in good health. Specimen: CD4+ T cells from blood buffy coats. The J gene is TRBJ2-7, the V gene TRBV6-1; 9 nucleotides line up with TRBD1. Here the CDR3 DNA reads TGTGCCAGCAGTACATACAGGGGGCGTTCCAGCGAGCAGTACTTC. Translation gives CASSTYRGRSSEQYF.